This T cell receptor beta chain was recovered during a study of CD8 T cells in Susac syndrome (dated by TCRdb to about 2019). Regarding the complete study: Of the Susac syndrome patients who were sequenced, eight or nine were in clinical remission while six had clinically active disease. At blood withdrawal, Susac syndrome patients were therapy-naive, treated with corticosteroids (with IVIg additionally given to some), or treated with IVIg alone. Whether CD8+ T cell activation and differentiation in Susac syndrome was antigen driven was tested using repertoire sequencing. Clonality of the CD8+ T cell repertoire was compared between eleven to twelve healthy donors, roughly 14 Susac syndrome patients and roughly 16 multiple sclerosis patients. The investigation overall reported the following: Clonal expansion was seen in Susac syndrome CD8+ repertoires, peaking in CD8+ TEMRA cells and being greater in clinically active patients than in remitting ones. The number of individuals in the TCR sequencing and HLA analysis was recognized as being relatively small. Approximately 17 Susac-specific public clones were identified in the total CD8+ repertoire, and five Susac-specific public clones were identified in the CD8+ TEMRA repertoire.

V loses 3 bases of germline sequence and J loses 0 bases, and the interval between the two ends is 9 bases. As encoded in the germline V gene (reference sequence), CDR1 is LNHNV while CDR2 is YYDKDF. The CDR3 covers 15 residues, taking in both the cysteine and the phenylalanine. Left in the record is the CDR3 DNA by itself, 45 bases read in frame from the first base. To note about this clonotype: The specificity of this receptor is unknown. Per-base qualities were not stored, and no clone one base away is much larger.

Peripheral blood CD8+ and CD4+ T cells from healthy donors, Susac syndrome patients and multiple sclerosis patients were profiled using high-throughput TCR beta sequencing. Susac syndrome patients met recently defined diagnostic criteria for definite or probable disease. CD8+ TEMRA cells were enriched by FACS, while bulk CD8+ and CD4+ T cells were purified by magnetic negative isolation. Blood was collected in EDTA tubes and processed within 24 hours, with PBMCs isolated through density gradient centrifugation. PBMCs intended for TCR sequencing were cryopreserved in liquid nitrogen and thawed later in a water bath at 37 degrees C. Purity of sorted or isolated CD4+, CD8+ and CD8+ TEMRA cells was at least 90%. RNA was extracted with the RNeasy kit and about 0.5 to 1 ug was reverse transcribed using random hexamers. The immunoSEQ multiplex PCR assay, which covers 54 Vbeta and 13 Jbeta segments, was used to amplify TCR beta CDR3 regions. PCR amplification bias was corrected by using a synthetic template baseline for primer optimization and computational correction. For the original study's pipeline: Reads were assigned to V, D and J genes according to IMGT and analyzed in immunoSEQ Analyzer, with only productive sequences retained. Clonality was computed as one minus Shannon entropy normalized by log2 of the number of productive unique sequences. Public and private clones were assessed among the 100 most prevalent clones of each patient and control. Clones were defined as Susac-specific when absent from the healthy and MS cohorts, from about 1,100 published viral clones and from other ImmuneACCESS disease sequences. TCRdb applied fastp at Q25 and MiXCR to the public reads, then kept only in-frame beta chains. Entries that share a CDR3 protein sequence are merged under the most common genes and DNA. These V and J calls rely on TCRdb rather than the paper's analysis. This sample lists 120,000 or so distinct CDR3 sequences; 90% to 95% were detected once. More than 0.25% of the sample belongs to the ten largest clones.

This receptor was obtained from a human donor with Susac syndrome. The sequencing sample was made of CD8+ T cells from PBMCs. The rearranged chain carries TRBV15 and TRBJ1-5, with TRBD1 perhaps the D gene, on 5 matching bases. The sequenced DNA is TGTGCCACCAGCAGGTTGACAGTTAGCAATCAGCCCCAGCATTTT. Its coded protein is CATSRLTVSNQPQHF.